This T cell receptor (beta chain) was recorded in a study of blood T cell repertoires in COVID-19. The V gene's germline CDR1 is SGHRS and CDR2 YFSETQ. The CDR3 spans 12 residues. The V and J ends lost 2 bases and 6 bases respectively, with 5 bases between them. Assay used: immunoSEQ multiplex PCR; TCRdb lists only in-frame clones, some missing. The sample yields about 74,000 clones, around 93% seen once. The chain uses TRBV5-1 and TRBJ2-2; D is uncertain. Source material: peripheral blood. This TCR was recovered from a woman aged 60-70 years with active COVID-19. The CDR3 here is CASSFSSGELFF. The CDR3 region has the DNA TGCGCCAGCAGCTTCAGTTCCGGGGAGCTGTTTTTT.